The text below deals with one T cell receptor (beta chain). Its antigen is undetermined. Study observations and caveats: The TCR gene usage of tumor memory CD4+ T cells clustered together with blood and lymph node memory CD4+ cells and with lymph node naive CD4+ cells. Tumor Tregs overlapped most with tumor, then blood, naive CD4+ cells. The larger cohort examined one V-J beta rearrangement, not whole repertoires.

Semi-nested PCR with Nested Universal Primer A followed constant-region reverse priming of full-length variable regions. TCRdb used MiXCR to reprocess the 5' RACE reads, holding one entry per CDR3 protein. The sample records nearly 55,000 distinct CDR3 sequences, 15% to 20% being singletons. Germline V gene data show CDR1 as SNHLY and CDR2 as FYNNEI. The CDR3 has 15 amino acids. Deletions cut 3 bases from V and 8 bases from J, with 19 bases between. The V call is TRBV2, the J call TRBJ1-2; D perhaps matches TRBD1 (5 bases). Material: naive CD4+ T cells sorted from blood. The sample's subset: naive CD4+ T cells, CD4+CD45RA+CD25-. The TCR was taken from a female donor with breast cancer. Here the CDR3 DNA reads TGTGCCAGCAGTGATTCCGGGACCGGACGTGGGGGCTACACCTTC. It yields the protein CASSDSGTGRGGYTF.